This T cell receptor beta chain was captured by sequencing in a study of early T cells in non-severe SARS-CoV-2 infection (dated by TCRdb to about 2021). Broadly, across the study: Because TCR sequencing was done on bulk RNA from unsorted whole blood, the alpha and beta chains could not be paired.

As regards this clonotype: No antigen is known for it. It has no much larger one-base neighbor in the sample; base qualities were not kept.

The CDR3 has 17 amino acids, counting the end cysteine and phenylalanine. CDR3 DNA only is kept here, 51 bases in frame from base 1. Sequences MDHEN (CDR1) and SYDVKM (CDR2) are obtained from the germline V gene. The junction shows trimming of 7 bases on V and 4 bases on J, plus 23 bases between the germline ends. The library was produced with 5' RACE. The sequencer was a NextSeq 500. The TCR library protocol attached unique molecular identifiers to individual cDNA molecules to correct for sequencing error and PCR bias. TCR alpha and beta chains were both sequenced, and the abundances of alpha and beta sequences in each sample were closely correlated with each other. In the source study's methods: Decombinator V4 was used to annotate the V gene, J gene and CDR3 of the TCR sequences. TCRs were defined as expanded if a significant change between any two time points was detected under a Poisson model with p below 0.0001. Abundances of TCRs were expressed as counts per million after normalisation to the total number of TCRs sequenced in each sample. TRAV1-2 paired with TRAJ12, TRAJ20 or TRAJ33 defined MAIT TCRs, while TRAV10 paired with TRAJ18 defined iNKT TCRs. VDJdb, accessed on 1 November 2021, was searched for TCRs annotated for CMV, EBV and SARS-CoV-2, and TCRs annotated for more than one antigen were excluded. In TCRdb, the public reads were trimmed at Q25 with fastp and aligned with MiXCR, with productive beta chains retained. Under each unique CDR3 protein, matching rows form one entry showing the most common genes and DNA. The V and J calls and clone size are TCRdb's, not the authors'. In all, the sample holds around 84,000 distinct CDR3 sequences, and around an eighth of those were seen once. The top ten constitute roughly 7% of the sample.

Beyond this particular receptor, the publication reports: VDJdb matching was skewed toward anti-spike CD8 responses, so virus-specific expansions were likely underestimated and private and CD4 specificities were missed.

A case-control design nested within a healthcare worker cohort in London, UK, was used, with weekly nasopharyngeal swab PCR tests and blood sampling performed. Between 23 and 31 March 2020, the week of the UK lockdown, healthcare workers were enrolled and then followed up weekly for as long as 16 weeks. The source material was whole blood. Here the chain combines TRBV28 and TRBJ1-5; TRBD1 could be the D gene, as 5 bases match. The source of this sequence is an adult who was a healthcare worker with PCR-confirmed SARS-CoV-2 infection or an uninfected control (not recorded which). The DNA sequence follows: TGTGCCAGCAAACTCCGGGACGAAGTCACGGCGAATCAGCCCCAGCATTTT. This codes for CASKLRDEVTANQPQHF.